This T cell receptor beta chain stems from a study of T cell changes during pregnancy in multiple sclerosis. Only in-frame clones appear in the TCRdb table, and some are missing; sequencing was by immunoSEQ multiplex PCR. Among around 40,000 clones, 90% to 95% were seen once, and the ten largest hold 0.35% to 0.4%. This sequence originates from a female donor with multiple sclerosis, enrolled in a pregnancy study. The material sequenced was CD4+ T cells from peripheral blood mononuclear cells, taken in the second trimester of pregnancy.

CDR3 sequence: CAVLGREGETQYF. The CDR3 nucleotides read TGTGCCGTTTTGGGACGGGAGGGAGAGACCCAGTACTTC. The V and J genes are TRBV7-6 and TRBJ2-5; 8 nucleotides line up with TRBD2. Losses at the gene ends were 11 bases for V and 4 bases for J; bases not matched to a gene: 9. CDR3 length: 13 amino acids. Germline CDR1 and CDR2: SGHVS and FNYEAQ.